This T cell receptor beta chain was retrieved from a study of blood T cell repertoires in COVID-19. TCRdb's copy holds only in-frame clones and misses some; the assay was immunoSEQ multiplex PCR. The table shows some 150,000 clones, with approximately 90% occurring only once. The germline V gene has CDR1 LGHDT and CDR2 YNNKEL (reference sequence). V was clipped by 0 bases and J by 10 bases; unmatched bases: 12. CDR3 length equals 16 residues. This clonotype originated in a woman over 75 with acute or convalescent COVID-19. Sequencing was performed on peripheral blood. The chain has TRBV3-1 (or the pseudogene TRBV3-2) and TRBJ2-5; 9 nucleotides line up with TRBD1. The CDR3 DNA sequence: TGTGCCAGCAGCCAAGAAATAGGGACAGGGCTCCGGGACCAGTACTTC. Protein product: CASSQEIGTGLRDQYF.